This passage covers 23 T cell receptor beta chains from one sample sequenced in a study of OX40 agonist ivuxolimab in advanced cancers. Library prep was done by the immunoSEQ multiplex PCR assay. In its TCRdb copy, this immuneACCESS table keeps in-frame sequences only and misses some clones. Where compared with another copy, unresolved V genes explain less than half of these, and the others have no known cause. The table for this sample lists 70,000 to 95,000 clones; around 88% of them were counted only once. Clones ranked in the top ten supply approximately 2.8% of the sample. Here the sequenced sample was CD4+ or CD8+ T cells sorted from blood, taken in a trial of the OX40 agonist ivuxolimab. These receptors came from an adult with an advanced solid tumor such as melanoma, head and neck, liver or kidney cancer.

The J gene is TRBJ2-1, the V gene TRBV7-9; TRBD1 matches 12 bases. Germline assignment: CDR1 SEHNR and CDR2 FQNEAQ (reference sequence). V gave up 5 bases and J gave up 0 bases; unmatched junction bases: 8. The CDR3 extends over 18 amino acids. The CDR3 is CASSRGQGATSSYNEQFF. CDR3 DNA sequence: TGTGCCAGCAGCCGGGGACAGGGGGCGACGAGCTCCTACAATGAGCAGTTCTTC. The complete variable domain, with remaining parts taken from reference TRBV7-9 and TRBJ2-1, reads DTGVSQNPRHKITKRGQNVTFRCDPISEHNRLYWYRQTLGQGPEFLTYFQNEAQLEKSRLLSDRFSAERPKGSFSTLEIQRTEQGDSAMYLCASSRGQGATSSYNEQFFGPGTRLTVL.

A word on this clone: A junction end diverges from the germline sequence, so it may reflect a read error. The chain employs TRBV2 and TRBJ2-2, with 8 bases aligning to TRBD2. Germline V lookup: CDR1 SNHLY, CDR2 FYNNEI. The CDR3 spans 16 residues. The CDR3 nucleotides read TGTGCCAGCCGGGGGGCGGGAGGCCTGAACGCCGGGGAGCTGTTTTTT. Encoded protein: CASRGAGGLNAGELFF.

This sequence joins TRBV11-1 and TRBJ2-7, with D unclear. Germline V lookup: CDR1 SGHAT, CDR2 FQDESV (reference sequence). Trimming removed 0 bases at V and 2 bases at J, with 5 bases between. This CDR3 comprises 13 residues. CDR3 residues: CASSLAGTYEQYF. CDR3 sequence (DNA): TGTGCCAGCAGCTTAGCGGGGACCTACGAGCAGTACTTC. The full variable domain, completed using reference TRBV11-1 and TRBJ2-7, is EAEVAQSPRYKITEKSQAVAFWCDPISGHATLYWYRQILGQGPELLVQFQDESVVDDSQLPKDRFSAERLKGVDSTLKIQPAELGDSAMYLCASSLAGTYEQYFGPGTRLTVT.

The V gene is TRBV10-1, the J gene TRBJ2-7; 9 positions agree with TRBD2. Germline V gene lookup returns CDR1 WNHNN and CDR2 SYGVQD (reference sequence). V lost 0 bases to trimming and J lost 3 bases; unmatched junction nucleotides: 3. This CDR3 comprises 15 residues. CDR3 nucleotide sequence: TGCGCCAGCAGTGAGTCGGGCGGGAGGGACTACGAGCAGTACTTC. Translation: CASSESGGRDYEQYF.

The chain links TRBV2 to TRBJ1-6; a weak D match, TRBD1 (6 bases). The V end was cut by 7 bases, the J end by 6 bases, with 13 bases between. This CDR3 is built from 14 residues. CDR1 and CDR2 from the germline V gene are SNHLY and FYNNEI. CDR3 sequence: CASKADRSNSPLHF. The CDR3 coding sequence is TGTGCCAGCAAGGCCGACAGGAGTAATTCACCCCTCCACTTT. Full variable domain (remainder filled in from reference TRBV2 and TRBJ1-6): EPEVTQTPSHQVTQMGQEVILRCVPISNHLYFYWYRQILGQKVEFLVSFYNNEISEKSEIFDDQFSVERPDGSNFTLKIRSTKLEDSAMYFCASKADRSNSPLHFGNGTRLTVT.

The rearrangement links TRBV29-1 to TRBJ1-4; 7 bases map to TRBD1. The V segment lost 7 bases and the J segment 8 bases; nucleotides outside the gene matches: 10. This CDR3 spans 13 amino acids. Germline V CDR1 and CDR2: SQVTM, ANQGSEA. The CDR3 spells CSARQGQGEKLFF. The DNA of the CDR3 is TGCAGCGCCCGACAGGGTCAGGGGGAAAAACTGTTTTTT.

The chain employs TRBV5-1 and TRBJ2-6; D is ambiguous. Germline V gene sequence: CDR1 SGHRS, CDR2 YFSETQ. The CDR3 runs to 15 residues. Between the trimmed V and J ends, which lost 0 bases and 1 base, there was a span of 5 bases. CDR3 in DNA: TGCGCCAGCAGCTTGGGGGGTTCTGGGGCCAACGTCCTGACTTTC. Translation gives CASSLGGSGANVLTF.

The chain uses TRBV2 and TRBJ2-7; D gene ambiguous. Trimming stripped 3 bases from V and 2 bases from J, with 14 bases between. The germline V gene has CDR1 SNHLY and CDR2 FYNNEI. The length of the CDR3 is 15 residues. CDR3 sequence: CASSERNPLTYEQYF. CDR3 coding DNA: TGTGCCAGCAGTGAGAGAAATCCACTAACCTACGAGCAGTACTTC.

The chain joins TRBV27 to TRBJ2-5, with 8 bases fitting TRBD2. The CDR3 length is 15 residues. The germline V gene has CDR1 MNHEY and CDR2 SMNVEV (reference sequence). V gave up 3 bases and J gave up 2 bases; unmatched junction bases: 5. In DNA, the CDR3 is TGTGCCAGCAGTTTTCTGACTAGCGTTCAAGAGACCCAGTACTTC. Amino acids: CASSFLTSVQETQYF.

The chain uses TRBV2 and TRBJ1-5; D may be TRBD1 (6 bases). The CDR3 consists of 16 residues. The germline CDR1 and CDR2 sequences are SNHLY and FYNNEI. Deletions cut 6 bases from V and 5 bases from J, with 20 bases between. CDR3 sequence reads: CASSPNTGLGDQPQHF. The CDR3 DNA is TGTGCCAGCAGCCCCAATACAGGGCTGGGGGATCAGCCCCAGCATTTT.

This chain uses TRBV4-1 with TRBJ2-5; a weak D match, TRBD2 (7 bases). The germline V gene encodes CDR1 MGHRA and CDR2 YSYEKL. The CDR3 runs 16 residues. V dropped 5 bases and J dropped 5 bases, with 21 bases sitting between them. The CDR3 loop is CASSRPGGGAWETQYF. CDR3 nucleotides: TGCGCCAGCAGCAGGCCTGGAGGGGGGGCTTGGGAGACCCAGTACTTC.

The rearrangement uses TRBV6-5 and TRBJ1-5; 9 nucleotides agree with TRBD1. There are 14 residues in the CDR3. Trimming took 6 bases from V and 4 from J; bases not matched to a gene: 4. Germline assignment: CDR1 MNHEY and CDR2 SVGAGI. The CDR3 nucleotides are TGTGCCAGCAGGGGGACAGGGAAGAATCAGCCCCAGCATTTT. Translation gives CASRGTGKNQPQHF.

The J gene is TRBJ1-3, the V gene TRBV6-1; the D gene is possibly TRBD1 (5 bases). V dropped 8 bases and J dropped 0 bases, with 8 bases sitting between them. Germline loops: CDR1 MNHNS, CDR2 SASEGT. The CDR3 is 13 amino acids. CDR3 residues: CASGGISGNTIYF. CDR3 DNA sequence: TGTGCCAGCGGGGGGATCTCTGGAAACACCATATATTTT.

The J gene is TRBJ2-2, the V gene TRBV5-1; possibly TRBD1 for D (6 bases). V gave up 4 bases and J gave up 0 bases, with 13 bases separating them. Germline values: CDR1 SGHRS, CDR2 YFSETQ. The CDR3 sequence is 16 residues long. In DNA, the CDR3 is TGCGCCAGCAGCAACCCCAGGGGACCGAACACCGGGGAGCTGTTTTTT. Protein product: CASSNPRGPNTGELFF.

V gene TRBV28 combines with J gene TRBJ1-1, with D perhaps matching TRBD1 (5 bases). V shed 8 bases and J shed 8 bases, with 12 bases lying between them. This CDR3 has 11 amino acids. The germline V gene has CDR1 MDHEN and CDR2 SYDVKM. CDR3 loop: CASLRDREAFF. The CDR3 bases are TGTGCCAGCCTCCGGGACCGAGAAGCTTTCTTT.

V gene TRBV19 combines with J gene TRBJ2-4; possibly TRBD1 for D (6 bases). Germline V gene data show CDR1 as LNHDA and CDR2 as SQIVND (reference sequence). CDR3 size: 14 residues. V was trimmed by 2 bases and J by 6 bases, leaving 11 bases between them. The CDR3 spells CASSIPGQRNIQYF. The CDR3 DNA is TGTGCCAGTAGTATACCGGGACAAAGAAACATTCAGTACTTC.

V usage is TRBV6-1 and J usage is TRBJ2-1; tentatively, D is TRBD1 (5 bases). The length of the CDR3 is 16 residues. Deletions cut 2 bases from V and 5 bases from J, with 16 bases between. CDR1 and CDR2 from the germline V gene are MNHNS and SASEGT. The CDR3 bases are TGTGCCAGCAGTGAAAGTTGGGGCCGCGGCGACAATGAGCAGTTCTTC. Its translation is CASSESWGRGDNEQFF.

The chain recombines TRBV6-1 with TRBJ2-7; D is possibly TRBD2 (5 bases). The germline gives CDR1 MNHNS, CDR2 SASEGT. CDR3 length: 13 amino acids. Trimming took 6 bases from V and 0 from J, leaving 9 bases between them. The CDR3 DNA follows: TGTGCCAGCAGAGTAGCGAGCTCCTACGAGCAGTACTTC. As protein: CASRVASSYEQYF.

The rearrangement links TRBV15 to TRBJ2-6; D gene ambiguous. The germline V gene encodes CDR1 LNHNV and CDR2 YYDKDF (reference sequence). The V end was cut by 0 bases, the J end by 0 bases, with 3 bases between. This CDR3 contains 15 residues. The CDR3 DNA follows: TGTGCCACCAGCAGAGATACCTCTGGGGCCAACGTCCTGACTTTC. Encoded protein: CATSRDTSGANVLTF.

V gene TRBV5-1 combines with J gene TRBJ1-2; TRBD1 matches 7 bases. V lost 5 bases, J lost 3 bases, and 7 bases stayed unmatched. The CDR3 is 14 amino acids. Looked up from germline, CDR1 is SGHRS and CDR2 is YFSETQ. The CDR3 is CASSSQGGDYGYTF. CDR3 in DNA: TGCGCCAGCAGTTCCCAGGGGGGCGACTATGGCTACACCTTC.

The chain carries TRBV30 and TRBJ2-1, with D unclear. Germline V CDR1 and CDR2: GTSNPN, SVGIG (reference sequence). This CDR3 is built from 12 residues. Trimming took 0 bases from V and 2 from J, leaving 2 bases between them. CDR3 in amino acids: CAWSVTYNEQFF. The CDR3 coding sequence is TGTGCCTGGAGTGTAACCTACAATGAGCAGTTCTTC.

As to this clone: Other DNA variants within this sample encode the same CDR3. The rearrangement uses TRBV5-1 and TRBJ1-4; TRBD1 matches at 7 bases. The CDR3 is made up of 14 amino acids. After removal of 0 bases from V and 8 bases from J, the junction contained 4 bases not matched to a gene. Germline CDR1 and CDR2: SGHRS and YFSETQ. CDR3 region: CASSLERGREKLFF. CDR3 nucleotides: TGCGCCAGCAGCTTGGAGAGGGGGCGAGAAAAACTGTTTTTT.

The rearrangement links TRBV11-3 to TRBJ2-5; D possibly uses TRBD1 or TRBD2 (5 bases each). V was clipped by 0 bases and J by 5 bases, with 13 bases between them. Germline CDR1 and CDR2: SGHNT and YENEEA. CDR3 length equals 15 residues. Here the CDR3 DNA reads TGTGCCAGCAGCTTAGATGGGGGACGATGGGAGACCCAGTACTTC. The encoded protein is CASSLDGGRWETQYF.